This T cell receptor beta chain was sequenced during a study of OX40 agonist ivuxolimab in advanced cancers. This CDR3 contains 16 residues. J gave up 4 bases and V 2 bases, and 7 bases lay outside the gene matches. From germline, CDR1 is MNHEY and CDR2 SVGAGI. Sequenced by immunoSEQ multiplex PCR; TCRdb stores in-frame clones only, minus some. The table shows tens of thousands of clones, with about nine tenths occurring only once. This specimen was CD4+ or CD8+ T cells sorted from blood, taken in a trial of the OX40 agonist ivuxolimab. The receptor was isolated from an adult with an advanced solid tumor such as melanoma, head and neck, liver or kidney cancer. The chain is built from TRBV6-5 and TRBJ2-7; 11 bases line up with TRBD2. This chain's CDR3 is CASSYEIAGGPYEQYF. CDR3 bases: TGTGCCAGCAGTTACGAGATAGCGGGAGGGCCGTACGAGCAGTACTTC.